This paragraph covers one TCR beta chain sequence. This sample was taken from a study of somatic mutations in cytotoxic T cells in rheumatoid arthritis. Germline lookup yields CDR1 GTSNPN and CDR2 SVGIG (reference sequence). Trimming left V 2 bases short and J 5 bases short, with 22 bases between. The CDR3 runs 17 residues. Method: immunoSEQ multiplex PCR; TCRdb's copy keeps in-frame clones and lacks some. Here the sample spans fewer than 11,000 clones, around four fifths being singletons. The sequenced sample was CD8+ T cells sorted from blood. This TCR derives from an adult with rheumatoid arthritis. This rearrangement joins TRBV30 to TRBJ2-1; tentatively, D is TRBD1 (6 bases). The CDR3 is CAWSPPTGPLLNNEQFF. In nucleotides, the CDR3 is TGTGCCTGGAGTCCTCCCACAGGGCCCCTTCTCAACAATGAGCAGTTCTTC.